This T cell receptor beta chain comes out of a study of blood T cell repertoires in COVID-19. Turning to the study itself: Italy, Spain and the United States were the sources of the convalescent and acute COVID-19 samples. Sample material is recorded as cDNA or gDNA derived from T cells, B-cell-depleted T cells, or PBMCs.

Authors' data handling: It was from reference gene primer amplification that nucleated cell counts were estimated. The repertoire was sequenced with immunoSEQ multiplex PCR; TCRdb's copy has only in-frame clones and lacks some. V and J calls and clone size are copied from that table; D and trimming were computed from the DNA. The sample consists of a few hundred thousand clones, roughly 90% of them appearing once. The germline CDR1 and CDR2 sequences are SGHDN and FVKESK. Deletions cut 3 bases from V and 9 bases from J, with 15 bases between. CDR3 size: 15 residues. The chain uses TRBV14 and TRBJ1-6; D gene unclear. The source of this sequence is a young man with active or convalescent COVID-19. The sequencing sample was made of peripheral blood. The CDR3 nucleotides are TGTGCCAGCAGCCAGACCGTCGGGGTGGGTTCACCCCTCCACTTT. Protein sequence: CASSQTVGVGSPLHF.